This T cell receptor (beta chain) was found in a study of beta chain features in type 1 diabetes. Study information: Healthy donors, compared against patients, showed similar age, gender and cell yields.

As for this clone: Its specificity is not known.

Reverse transcribing all isolated RNA meant expressed TCRB transcripts were sequenced. Some clones are missing from TCRdb's copy, which holds only in-frame ones; the method was immunoSEQ multiplex PCR. The sample lists about 700,000 clones, under 15% occurring once. Study-wide results and limits: Insertions at VDJ junctions were less frequent in type 1 diabetes patients. These patients also deleted more nucleotides at the same junctions. Patients showed naive, central memory and Treg TCRB repertoires that appeared more similar than those of healthy donors. TCRB CDR3s from Type 1 diabetes patients were moderately but significantly shorter in all four CD4+ subsets.

One heparinised blood draw, averaging roughly 120 mL, came from each donor. V shed 2 bases and J 5 bases; nucleotides not matched to a gene: 4. The germline V gene has CDR1 SGHAT and CDR2 FQNNGV. The CDR3 extends over 14 amino acids. The TCR was taken from a man between 18 and 35 years old with type 1 diabetes. Sequenced material: naive CD4+ T cells from blood. The rearrangement uses TRBV11-2 and TRBJ2-3; TRBD2 agrees at 7 bases. CDR3 protein: CASSLWAGVDTQYF. The CDR3 DNA reads as TGTGCCAGCAGCTTATGGGCGGGGGTAGATACGCAGTATTTT.